The 27 T cell receptor beta chains below all came from one sample that was sequenced in a study of Ad26.COV2.S vaccination and SARS-CoV-2 variants. The data were produced by immunoSEQ multiplex PCR, yet TCRdb's version contains in-frame clones alone and is incomplete. This table has over 110,000 clones, approximately 90% appearing once. The sample here was peripheral blood, taken after recovery from COVID-19. These receptor sequences come from a human donor who had recovered from COVID-19.

This chain links TRBV3-1 (or the pseudogene TRBV3-2) with TRBJ2-7; the match to TRBD2 covers 8 bases. This CDR3 is built from 14 residues. Germline V gives CDR1 LGHDT, CDR2 YNNKEL (reference sequence). V shed 3 bases, J shed 5 bases, and the junction held 6 bases outside the gene matches. For the CDR3, the DNA is TGTGCCAGCAGCCACGTAGCGGGGACCGACGAGCAGTACTTC. It yields the protein CASSHVAGTDEQYF.

The chain links TRBV30 to TRBJ1-5; 8 positions agree with TRBD1. V lost 5 bases, J lost 4 bases, and 4 bases stayed unmatched. This CDR3 region has 13 residues. CDR1 and CDR2 (germline): GTSNPN, SVGIG (reference sequence). The CDR3 here is CAWGQGNNQPQHF. In nucleotides, the CDR3 is TGTGCCTGGGGACAGGGAAATAATCAGCCCCAGCATTTT.

Concerning this clone: The same CDR3 arises from other DNA sequences in this sample as well. The chain couples TRBV27 to TRBJ2-2; 8 bases are a match to TRBD2. V was pared by 5 bases and J by 5 bases, with 4 bases of the junction left unmatched. Germline CDR1 MNHEY, CDR2 SMNVEV (reference sequence). The CDR3 covers 14 residues. The CDR3 loop reads CASSPTGGTGELFF. The CDR3 DNA sequence: TGTGCCAGCAGTCCCACGGGGGGGACCGGGGAGCTGTTTTTT.

This chain joins TRBV9 and TRBJ1-2; D is possibly TRBD1 (5 bases). Trimming pared 1 base from V and 1 base from J, leaving 11 bases between. Germline-derived CDR1 and CDR2 are SGDLS and YYNGEE. There are 15 residues in the CDR3. CDR3 in amino acids: CASSVWGWSNYGYTF. CDR3 DNA: TGTGCCAGCAGCGTATGGGGGTGGAGTAACTATGGCTACACCTTC.

The CDR3 sequence is CASRRRQELYGYTF. In DNA, the CDR3 is TGTGCCAGCAGACGTCGACAGGAGCTCTATGGCTACACCTTC. V usage is TRBV5-4 and J usage is TRBJ1-2; weak D call: TRBD1 (6 bases). The germline V and J ends were trimmed by 5 bases and 4 bases, with 15 bases remaining between them. The CDR3 runs 14 residues. Germline V gene data show CDR1 as SGHNT and CDR2 as YYREEE (reference sequence).

The V and J genes are TRBV9 and TRBJ1-1; D is ambiguous. V was pared by 0 bases and J by 7 bases, with 7 bases between. This CDR3 comprises 12 residues. Germline lookup yields CDR1 SGDLS and CDR2 YYNGEE. The CDR3 loop is CASSVAAGEAFF. The CDR3 nucleotides are TGTGCCAGCAGCGTAGCGGCAGGTGAAGCTTTCTTT.

This clone came up a few times. V and J are TRBV4-3 and TRBJ2-7, with D tentatively TRBD1 (6 bases). The V and J ends lost 4 bases and 1 base respectively, with 17 bases between them. The V gene's germline CDR1 is LGHNA and CDR2 YSLEER. CDR3 length: 16 residues. The CDR3 DNA reads as TGCGCCAGCAGCCCCGGGGCTGGGGGCGGATCCTACGAGCAGTACTTC. Its translation: CASSPGAGGGSYEQYF.

This chain's CDR3 is CASSFSLGYNEQFF. In DNA form, the CDR3 reads TGTGCCAGCAGCTTCTCGTTGGGCTACAATGAGCAGTTCTTC. The V and J genes are TRBV11-2 and TRBJ2-1; D not resolved. The ends were cut back, 3 bases at V and 3 bases at J, with 9 bases in the middle. In germline, CDR1 is SGHAT, CDR2 FQNNGV. The CDR3 has 14 residues.

The rearrangement links TRBV7-9 to TRBJ1-1; the D gene is possibly TRBD1 (6 bases). This CDR3 has 14 residues. Deletions cut 7 bases from V and 1 base from J, with 13 bases between. Germline loops: CDR1 SEHNR, CDR2 FQNEAQ (reference sequence). CDR3 amino acids: CASINRVENTEAFF. The CDR3 DNA follows: TGTGCCAGCATCAACAGGGTGGAGAACACTGAAGCTTTCTTT.

For this clone: This could be a read error, since a much larger clone is one nucleotide away. The J gene is TRBJ1-3, the V gene TRBV7-9; D unresolved. The CDR3 is made up of 14 amino acids. V lost 5 bases and J 0 bases, leaving 8 bases between the germline ends. Germline lookup yields CDR1 SEHNR and CDR2 FQNEAQ (reference sequence). The CDR3 protein is CASSPTNSGNTIYF. CDR3 in DNA: TGTGCCAGCAGCCCTACCAACTCTGGAAACACCATATATTTT. The full variable domain, rest sourced from reference TRBV7-9 and TRBJ1-3, is DTGVSQNPRHKITKRGQNVTFRCDPISEHNRLYWYRQTLGQGPEFLTYFQNEAQLEKSRLLSDRFSAERPKGSFSTLEIQRTEQGDSAMYLCASSPTNSGNTIYFGEGSWLTVV.

This sequence joins TRBV6-1 and TRBJ2-1; D is uncertain. Deletions cut 3 bases from V and 6 bases from J, with 6 bases between. The CDR3 loop spans 12 amino acids. Germline lookup yields CDR1 MNHNS and CDR2 SASEGT. CDR3 in amino acids: CASSDTFNEQFF. In DNA, the CDR3 is TGTGCCAGCAGTGACACTTTCAATGAGCAGTTCTTC.

The chain couples TRBV14 to TRBJ2-3; 8 nucleotides line up with TRBD1. CDR3 length: 15 residues. The V and J ends lost 3 bases and 9 bases, in that order; junction bases with no gene match: 11. CDR1 SGHDN and CDR2 FVKESK come from the germline V gene. The CDR3 coding sequence is TGTGCCAGCAGCCAGCGACCATTTACAGGGGGAACGCAGTATTTT. Translating it yields CASSQRPFTGGTQYF.

The V gene is TRBV19, the J gene TRBJ1-2; D possibly corresponds to TRBD1 (5 bases). The CDR3 extends over 15 amino acids. Looked up from germline, CDR1 is LNHDA and CDR2 is SQIVND (reference sequence). The ends were cut back, 5 bases at V and 1 base at J, with 14 bases in the middle. CDR3 bases: TGTGCCAGTAGTGACCCCGGGACTATTAACTATGGCTACACCTTC. Protein: CASSDPGTINYGYTF.

This clone was seen a handful of times. J is TRBJ2-7 and V is TRBV2; D tentatively reads TRBD1 or TRBD2 (6 bases each). Germline CDR1 reads SNHLY; CDR2 reads FYNNEI. The length of the CDR3 is 12 residues. V shed 4 bases and J shed 10 bases, with 14 bases lying between them. CDR3 sequence reads: CASSASGAHQYF. In DNA, the CDR3 is TGTGCCAGCAGTGCCTCGGGGGCCCATCAGTACTTC.

The gene calls are TRBV5-4 and TRBJ2-3; 15 bases align to TRBD2. The CDR3 covers 16 residues. Trimming took 5 bases from V and 15 from J; bases not matched to a gene: 16. CDR1 is SGHNT, CDR2 YYREEE, per germline (reference sequence). CDR3 DNA: TGTGCCAGCAGTTCTGGAGTAGGACTAGCGGGGGGGCGTTCCTATTTT. Protein sequence: CASSSGVGLAGGRSYF.

The rearrangement links TRBV3-1 (or the pseudogene TRBV3-2) to TRBJ2-3; 12 nucleotides align to TRBD2. The germline gives CDR1 LGHDT, CDR2 YNNKEL (reference sequence). The CDR3 consists of 14 residues. V was clipped by 4 bases and J by 5 bases; unmatched bases: 1. The CDR3 protein is CASSLLAGGDTQYF. The CDR3 DNA follows: TGTGCCAGCAGCCTACTAGCGGGGGGAGATACGCAGTATTTT.

The rearrangement uses TRBV19 and TRBJ1-1; a possible D gene is TRBD1 (5 bases). V lost 5 bases to trimming and J lost 2 bases, with 12 bases between them. The germline gives CDR1 LNHDA, CDR2 SQIVND (reference sequence). This CDR3 region has 14 residues. In nucleotides, the CDR3 is TGTGCCAGTAGTTCCCAGGGACGCAACACTGAAGCTTTCTTT. This encodes CASSSQGRNTEAFF.

V is TRBV11-3 and J is TRBJ2-3; TRBD1 matches at 10 bases. V lost 3 bases and J lost 5; bases outside the gene matches: 11. In germline, CDR1 is SGHNT, CDR2 YENEEA. The CDR3 contains 17 residues. The CDR3 DNA reads TGTGCCAGCAGCTTCAAAGGGACAGGGGCGGTGATAGATACGCAGTATTTT. Encoded protein: CASSFKGTGAVIDTQYF.

This chain uses TRBV4-3 with TRBJ2-7; no reliable D call. Germline CDR1 and CDR2: LGHNA and YSLEER. The CDR3 is made up of 13 amino acids. Trimming cost V 0 bases and J 4 bases, with 7 bases left between them. The CDR3 is CASSQDAGYEQYF. The CDR3 region has the DNA TGCGCCAGCAGCCAAGACGCCGGTTACGAGCAGTACTTC.

This chain joins TRBV30 and TRBJ1-3; D gene ambiguous. The CDR3 totals 16 residues. V was pared by 2 bases and J by 3 bases, with 17 bases between. Germline assignment: CDR1 GTSNPN and CDR2 SVGIG (reference sequence). This CDR3 is CAWSSDTGVFGNTIYF. As DNA, the CDR3 is TGTGCCTGGAGTTCCGATACCGGGGTTTTTGGAAACACCATATATTTT.

This clone has just a few counts. The V and J genes are TRBV6-5 and TRBJ1-1; D is unresolved. This CDR3 contains 15 residues. Trimming cost V 0 bases and J 3 bases, with 11 bases left between them. CDR1 is MNHEY and CDR2 is SVGAGI in the germline V gene. The CDR3 region is CASSYSTRRDTEAFF. For the CDR3, the DNA is TGTGCCAGCAGTTACTCGACCAGACGGGACACTGAAGCTTTCTTT.

The V call is TRBV2, the J call TRBJ1-2; D unresolved. Per germline, CDR1 SNHLY and CDR2 FYNNEI. With 3 bases removed from V and 0 bases from J, the gap between germline ends came to 8 bases. This CDR3 region has 14 residues. CDR3 protein: CASSDGHTNYGYTF. The CDR3 bases are TGTGCCAGCAGTGACGGGCACACTAACTATGGCTACACCTTC. Together with reference TRBV2 and TRBJ1-2, the CDR3 gives the full variable domain: EPEVTQTPSHQVTQMGQEVILRCVPISNHLYFYWYRQILGQKVEFLVSFYNNEISEKSEIFDDQFSVERPDGSNFTLKIRSTKLEDSAMYFCASSDGHTNYGYTFGSGTRLTVV.

This clone was recorded once. The chain carries TRBV7-9 and TRBJ2-5; D is undetermined. Trimming took off 2 bases at V and 4 bases at J, with 14 bases between the two ends. Germline-derived CDR1 and CDR2 are SEHNR and FQNEAQ (reference sequence). This CDR3 spans 15 amino acids. CDR3 amino acids: CASSLKRSLGETQYF. Here the CDR3 DNA reads TGTGCCAGCAGCTTAAAGAGGTCTTTGGGAGAGACCCAGTACTTC.

V and J are TRBV18 and TRBJ2-6; TRBD1 matches 7 bases. CDR1 and CDR2 from the germline V gene are KGHSH and LQKENI. With V trimmed by 3 bases and J by 4 bases, 6 bases remained unmatched. This CDR3 region has 16 residues. This CDR3 reads CASSPNTGAGANVLTF. In nucleotides, the CDR3 is TGTGCCAGCTCACCTAACACAGGGGCCGGGGCCAACGTCCTGACTTTC.

The chain employs TRBV18 and TRBJ2-2; possibly TRBD1 for D (6 bases). Germline loops: CDR1 KGHSH, CDR2 LQKENI. The CDR3 totals 16 residues. Trimming shortened V by 2 bases and J by 6 bases, and 16 bases separated the two germline ends. Here the CDR3 reads CASSPGRDTIAGELFF. CDR3 DNA sequence: TGTGCCAGCTCACCAGGCCGGGACACTATTGCCGGGGAGCTGTTTTTT.

The chain carries TRBV23-1 and TRBJ2-2; the match to TRBD1 covers 7 bases. TRBV23-1 is an ORF; its function is uncertain. This CDR3 has 16 residues. Trimming took 4 bases from V and 6 from J; bases not matched to a gene: 11. CDR3 DNA sequence: TGCGCCAGCAGTCGATTAACAGGGGTTTACGCCGGGGAGCTGTTTTTT. This encodes CASSRLTGVYAGELFF.

CDR3 in DNA: TGTGCCAGCAGGCAGCGGGGGGGCAGAGATACGCAGTATTTT. Residues: CASRQRGGRDTQYF. V usage is TRBV5-6 and J usage is TRBJ2-3; 10 bases agree with TRBD2. With V trimmed by 5 bases and J by 5 bases, 5 bases remained unmatched. This CDR3 is 14 amino acids long. The germline gives CDR1 SGHDT, CDR2 YYEEEE.